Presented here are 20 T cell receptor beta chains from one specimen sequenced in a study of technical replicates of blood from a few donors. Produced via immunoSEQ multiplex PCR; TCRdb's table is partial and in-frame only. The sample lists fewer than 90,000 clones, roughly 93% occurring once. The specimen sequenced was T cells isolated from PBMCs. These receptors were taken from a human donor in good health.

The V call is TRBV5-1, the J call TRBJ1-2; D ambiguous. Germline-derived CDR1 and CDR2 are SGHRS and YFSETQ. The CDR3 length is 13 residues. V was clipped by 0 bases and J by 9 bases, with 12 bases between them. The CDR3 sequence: CASSLGLLERYTF. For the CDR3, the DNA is TGCGCCAGCAGCTTGGGACTGTTGGAACGCTACACCTTC. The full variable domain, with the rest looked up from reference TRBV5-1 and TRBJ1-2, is KAGVTQTPRYLIKTRGQQVTLSCSPISGHRSVSWYQQTPGQGLQFLFEYFSETQRNKGNFPGRFSGRQFSNSRSEMNVSTLELGDSALYLCASSLGLLERYTFGSGTRLTVV.

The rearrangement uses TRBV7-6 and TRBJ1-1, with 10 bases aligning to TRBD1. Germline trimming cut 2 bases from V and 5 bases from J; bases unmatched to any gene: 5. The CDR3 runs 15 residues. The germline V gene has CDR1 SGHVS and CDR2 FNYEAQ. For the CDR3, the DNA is TGTGCCAGCAGCTTATCCTGGACAGGGGGAACTGAAGCTTTCTTT. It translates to CASSLSWTGGTEAFF.

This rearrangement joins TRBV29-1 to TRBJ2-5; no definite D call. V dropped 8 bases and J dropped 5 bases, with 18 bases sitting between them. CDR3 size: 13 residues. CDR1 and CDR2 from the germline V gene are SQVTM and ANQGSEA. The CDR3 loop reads CSLQSPVKETQYF. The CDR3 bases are TGCAGCCTCCAATCACCGGTGAAGGAGACCCAGTACTTC. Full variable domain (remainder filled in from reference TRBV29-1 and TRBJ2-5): SAVISQKPSRDICQRGTSLTIQCQVDSQVTMMFWYRQQPGQSLTLIATANQGSEATYESGFVIDKFPISRPNLTFSTLTVSNMSPEDSSIYLCSLQSPVKETQYFGPGTRLLVL.

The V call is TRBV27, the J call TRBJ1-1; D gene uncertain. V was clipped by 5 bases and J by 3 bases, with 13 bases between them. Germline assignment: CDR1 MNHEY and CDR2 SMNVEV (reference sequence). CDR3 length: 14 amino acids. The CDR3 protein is CASSPPGRDTEAFF. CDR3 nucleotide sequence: TGTGCCAGCAGTCCCCCTGGGCGGGACACTGAAGCTTTCTTT.

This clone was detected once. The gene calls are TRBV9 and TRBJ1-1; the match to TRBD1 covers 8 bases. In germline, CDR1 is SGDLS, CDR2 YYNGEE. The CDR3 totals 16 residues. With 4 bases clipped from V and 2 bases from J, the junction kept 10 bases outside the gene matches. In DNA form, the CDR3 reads TGTGCCAGCAGCAGGCGTGACAGGGGCTTAAACACTGAAGCTTTCTTT. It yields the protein CASSRRDRGLNTEAFF. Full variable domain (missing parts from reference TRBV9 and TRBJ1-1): DSGVTQTPKHLITATGQRVTLRCSPRSGDLSVYWYQQSLDQGLQFLIQYYNGEERAKGNILERFSAQQFPDLHSELNLSSLELGDSALYFCASSRRDRGLNTEAFFGQGTRLTVV.

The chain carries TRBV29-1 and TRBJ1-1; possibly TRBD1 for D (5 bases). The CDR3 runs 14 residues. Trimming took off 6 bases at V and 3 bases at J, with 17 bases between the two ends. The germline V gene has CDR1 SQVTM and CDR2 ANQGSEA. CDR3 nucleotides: TGCAGCGTCCTGGGGGGTGCGCGGGACACTGAAGCTTTCTTT. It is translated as CSVLGGARDTEAFF.

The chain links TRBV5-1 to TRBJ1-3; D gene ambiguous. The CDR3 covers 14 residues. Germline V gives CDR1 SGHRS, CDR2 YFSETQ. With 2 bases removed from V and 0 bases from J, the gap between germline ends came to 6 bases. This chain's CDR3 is CASSFGISGNTIYF. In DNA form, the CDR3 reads TGCGCCAGCAGCTTCGGGATCTCTGGAAACACCATATATTTT.

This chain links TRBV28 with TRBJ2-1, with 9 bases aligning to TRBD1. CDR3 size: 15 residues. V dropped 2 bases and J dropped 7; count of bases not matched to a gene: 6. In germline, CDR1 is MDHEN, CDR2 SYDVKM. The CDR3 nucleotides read TGTGCCAGCAGTTTAACGGGGACAGGGACAAATGAGCAGTTCTTC. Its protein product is CASSLTGTGTNEQFF.

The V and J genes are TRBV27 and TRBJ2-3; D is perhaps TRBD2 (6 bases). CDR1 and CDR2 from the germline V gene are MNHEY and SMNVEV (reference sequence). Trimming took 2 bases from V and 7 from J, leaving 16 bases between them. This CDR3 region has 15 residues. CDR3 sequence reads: CASSLGGVGVNTQYF. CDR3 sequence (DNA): TGTGCCAGCAGTTTAGGAGGGGTGGGTGTAAATACGCAGTATTTT.

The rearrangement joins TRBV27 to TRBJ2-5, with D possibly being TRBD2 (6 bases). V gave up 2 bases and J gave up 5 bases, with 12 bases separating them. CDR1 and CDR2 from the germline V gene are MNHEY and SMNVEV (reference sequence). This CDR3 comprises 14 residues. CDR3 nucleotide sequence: TGTGCCAGCAGTTTAATGGGGGGAAGGGAGACCCAGTACTTC. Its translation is CASSLMGGRETQYF.

The CDR3 coding sequence is TGTGCCAGCAGCGGAGGGTCCGAGGGCGAGCAGTACTTC. Translating gives CASSGGSEGEQYF. The chain uses TRBV9 and TRBJ2-7; tentative D call: TRBD2 (5 bases). Germline lookup yields CDR1 SGDLS and CDR2 YYNGEE. V lost 3 bases and J 6 bases, leaving 13 bases between the germline ends. This CDR3 has 13 amino acids.

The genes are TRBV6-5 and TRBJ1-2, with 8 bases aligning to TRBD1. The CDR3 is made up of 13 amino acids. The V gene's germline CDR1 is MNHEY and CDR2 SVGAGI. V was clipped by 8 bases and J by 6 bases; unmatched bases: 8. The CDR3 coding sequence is TGTGCCAGCGGACAGGGAGGGGACGATGGCTACACCTTC. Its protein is CASGQGGDDGYTF.

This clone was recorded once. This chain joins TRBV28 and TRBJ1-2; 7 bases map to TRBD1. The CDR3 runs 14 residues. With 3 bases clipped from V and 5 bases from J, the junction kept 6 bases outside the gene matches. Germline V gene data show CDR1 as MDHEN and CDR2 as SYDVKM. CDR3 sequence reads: CASSLATGPYGYTF. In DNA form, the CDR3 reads TGTGCCAGCAGTTTGGCGACAGGGCCATATGGCTACACCTTC.

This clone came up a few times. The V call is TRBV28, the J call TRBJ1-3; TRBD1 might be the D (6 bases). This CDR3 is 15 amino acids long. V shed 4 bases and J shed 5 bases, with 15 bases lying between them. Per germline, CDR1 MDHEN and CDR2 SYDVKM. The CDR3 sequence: CASSSTTGSRNTIYF. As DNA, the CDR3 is TGTGCCAGCAGTTCTACCACAGGGTCTCGAAACACCATATATTTT.

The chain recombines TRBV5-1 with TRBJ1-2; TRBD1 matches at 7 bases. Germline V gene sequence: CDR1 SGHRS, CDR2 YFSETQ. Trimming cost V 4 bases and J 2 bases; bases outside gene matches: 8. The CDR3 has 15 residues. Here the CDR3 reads CASSQPPTGNYGYTF. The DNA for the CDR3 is TGCGCCAGCAGCCAACCACCGACAGGGAACTATGGCTACACCTTC.

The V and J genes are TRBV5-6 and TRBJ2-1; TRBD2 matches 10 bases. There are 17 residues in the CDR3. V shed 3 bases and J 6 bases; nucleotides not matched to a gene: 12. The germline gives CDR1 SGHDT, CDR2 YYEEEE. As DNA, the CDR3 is TGTGCCAGCAGCTACCCCTTTCTAGCGGGAGTTGGCAATGAGCAGTTCTTC. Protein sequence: CASSYPFLAGVGNEQFF.

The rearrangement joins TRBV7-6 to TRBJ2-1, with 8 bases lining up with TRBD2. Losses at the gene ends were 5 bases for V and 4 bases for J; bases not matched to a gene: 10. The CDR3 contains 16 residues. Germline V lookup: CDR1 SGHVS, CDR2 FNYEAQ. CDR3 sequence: CASSPSGRGGYNEQFF. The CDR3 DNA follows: TGTGCCAGCAGCCCGTCCGGGAGGGGAGGGTACAATGAGCAGTTCTTC.

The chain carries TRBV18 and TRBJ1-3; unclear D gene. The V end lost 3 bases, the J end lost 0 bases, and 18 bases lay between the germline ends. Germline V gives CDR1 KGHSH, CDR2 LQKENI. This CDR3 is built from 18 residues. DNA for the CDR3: TGTGCCAGCTCACCTCTGACGGGAGGCCGTCTCTCTGGAAACACCATATATTTT. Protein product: CASSPLTGGRLSGNTIYF.

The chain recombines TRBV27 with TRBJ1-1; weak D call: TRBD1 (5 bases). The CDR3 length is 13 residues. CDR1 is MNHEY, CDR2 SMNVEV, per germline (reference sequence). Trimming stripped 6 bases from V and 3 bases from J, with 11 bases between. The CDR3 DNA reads TGTGCCAGCAGCAGCACAGGATACACTGAAGCTTTCTTT. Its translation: CASSSTGYTEAFF.

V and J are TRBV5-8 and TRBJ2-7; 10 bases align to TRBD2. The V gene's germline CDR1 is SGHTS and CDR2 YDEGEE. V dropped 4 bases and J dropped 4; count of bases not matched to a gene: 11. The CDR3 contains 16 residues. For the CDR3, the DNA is TGTGCCAGCAGCGGCGAGCGGACTAGCGGCCTGTACGAGCAGTACTTC. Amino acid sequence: CASSGERTSGLYEQYF.